This TCR beta chain comes out of a study of vaccination and CD4 T cells after COVID-19. Study-level background: Cells were stimulated with overlapping spike peptide pools from SARS-CoV-2, HCoV-NL63, HCoV-OC43 and HCoV-229E.

The treatment is: roughly 10-day PBMC culture with coronavirus spike peptide pools or control peptides (ViraFEST assay). Before TCRs were sequenced, ViraFEST expanded antigen-specific T cells with peptide pools. In this sample, this clonotype turned up a few times. What it binds is not known. The CDR3 extends over 17 amino acids. Trimming pared 4 bases from V and 5 bases from J, leaving 23 bases between. Per the germline V gene, CDR1 is SNHLY and CDR2 is FYNNEI. The study sequenced cultured CD4+ T cell DNA using the Oncomine TCR Beta short-read assay. A single record per CDR3 protein comes from TCRdb applying MiXCR to the PCR reads. The sample carries 9,000 to 9,500 distinct CDR3 sequences, 55% recorded once.

The chain couples TRBV2 to TRBJ2-5; tentatively, D is TRBD1 (6 bases). The TCR originated in a human donor who had recovered from COVID-19. Sequenced: CD4+ T cells from blood, cultured in vitro. CDR3 nucleotide sequence: TGTGCCAGCAGTGGAGGGACCGGGACACCTACGGGGGAGACCCAGTACTTC. It encodes CASSGGTGTPTGETQYF.